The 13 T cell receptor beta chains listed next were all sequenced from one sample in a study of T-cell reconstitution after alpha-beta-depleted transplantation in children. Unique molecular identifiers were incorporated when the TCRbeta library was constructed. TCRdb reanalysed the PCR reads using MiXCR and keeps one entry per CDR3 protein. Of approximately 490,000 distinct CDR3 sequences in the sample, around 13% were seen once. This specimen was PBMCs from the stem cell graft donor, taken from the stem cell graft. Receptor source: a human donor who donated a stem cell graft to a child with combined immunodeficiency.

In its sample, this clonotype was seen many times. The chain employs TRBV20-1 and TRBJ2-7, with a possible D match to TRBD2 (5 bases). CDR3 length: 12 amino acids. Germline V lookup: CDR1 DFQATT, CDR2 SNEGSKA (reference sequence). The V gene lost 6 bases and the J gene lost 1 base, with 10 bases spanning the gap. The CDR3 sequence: CSAGKLSYEQYF. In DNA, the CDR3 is TGCAGTGCCGGGAAGCTTTCCTACGAGCAGTACTTC.

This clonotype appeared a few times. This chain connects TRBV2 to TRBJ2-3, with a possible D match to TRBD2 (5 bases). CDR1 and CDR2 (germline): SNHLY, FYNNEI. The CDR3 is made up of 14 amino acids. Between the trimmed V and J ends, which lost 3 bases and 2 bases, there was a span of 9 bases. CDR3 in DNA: TGTGCCAGCAGTGACGGGGTGGCCACAGATACGCAGTATTTT. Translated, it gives CASSDGVATDTQYF.

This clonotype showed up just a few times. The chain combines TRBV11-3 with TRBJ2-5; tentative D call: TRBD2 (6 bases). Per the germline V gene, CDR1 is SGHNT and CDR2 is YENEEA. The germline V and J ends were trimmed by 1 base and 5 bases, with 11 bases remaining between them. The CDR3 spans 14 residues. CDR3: CASSLAGVVETQYF. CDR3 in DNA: TGTGCCAGCAGCTTAGCGGGGGTTGTGGAGACCCAGTACTTC. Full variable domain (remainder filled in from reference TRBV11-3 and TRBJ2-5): EAGVVQSPRYKIIEKKQPVAFWCNPISGHNTLYWYLQNLGQGPELLIRYENEEAVDDSQLPKDRFSAERLKGVDSTLKIQPAELGDSAVYLCASSLAGVVETQYFGPGTRLLVL.

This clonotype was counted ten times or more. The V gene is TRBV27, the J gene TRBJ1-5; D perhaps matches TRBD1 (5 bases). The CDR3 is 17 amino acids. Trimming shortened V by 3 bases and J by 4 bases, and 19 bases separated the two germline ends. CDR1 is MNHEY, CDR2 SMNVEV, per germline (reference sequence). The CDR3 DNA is TGTGCCAGCAGTTTTTTAGGGGCCGGTGGAGTAAATCAGCCCCAGCATTTT. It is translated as CASSFLGAGGVNQPQHF.

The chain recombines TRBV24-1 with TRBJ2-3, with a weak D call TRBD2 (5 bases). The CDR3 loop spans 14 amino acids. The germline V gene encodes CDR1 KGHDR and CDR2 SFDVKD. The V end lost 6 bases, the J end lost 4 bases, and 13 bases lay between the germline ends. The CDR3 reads CATSRGNVADTQYF. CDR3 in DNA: TGTGCCACCAGTCGAGGGAATGTTGCAGATACGCAGTATTTT.

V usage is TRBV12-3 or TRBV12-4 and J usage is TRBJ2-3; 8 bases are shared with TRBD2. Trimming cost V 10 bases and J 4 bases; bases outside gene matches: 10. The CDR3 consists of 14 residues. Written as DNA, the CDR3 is TGTGCCATCCAGGACGGGGGGGTCTCAGATACGCAGTATTTT. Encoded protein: CAIQDGGVSDTQYF.

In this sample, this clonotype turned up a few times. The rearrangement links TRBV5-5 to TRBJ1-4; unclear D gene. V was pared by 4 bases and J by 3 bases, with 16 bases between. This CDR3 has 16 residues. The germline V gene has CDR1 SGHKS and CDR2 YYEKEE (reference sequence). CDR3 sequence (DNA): TGTGCCAGCAGCCTTTCCCCGACGGTCCCTAATGAAAAACTGTTTTTT. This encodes CASSLSPTVPNEKLFF. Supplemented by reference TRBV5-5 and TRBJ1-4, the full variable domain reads DAGVTQSPTHLIKTRGQQVTLRCSPISGHKSVSWYQQVLGQGPQFIFQYYEKEERGRGNFPDRFSARQFPNYSSELNVNALLLGDSALYLCASSLSPTVPNEKLFFGSGTQLSVL.

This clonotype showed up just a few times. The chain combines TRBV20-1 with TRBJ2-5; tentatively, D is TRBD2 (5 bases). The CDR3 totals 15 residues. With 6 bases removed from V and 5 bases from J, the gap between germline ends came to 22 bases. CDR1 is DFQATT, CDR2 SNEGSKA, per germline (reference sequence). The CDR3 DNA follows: TGCAGTGCGGGTCCCGGCCCCCTCTGGGAGGAGACCCAGTACTTC. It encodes CSAGPGPLWEETQYF.

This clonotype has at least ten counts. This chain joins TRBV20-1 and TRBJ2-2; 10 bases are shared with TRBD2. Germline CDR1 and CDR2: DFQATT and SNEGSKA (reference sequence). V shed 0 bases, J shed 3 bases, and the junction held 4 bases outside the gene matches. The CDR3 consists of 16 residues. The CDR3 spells CSARDFLAGDTGELFF. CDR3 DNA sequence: TGCAGTGCTAGAGATTTCCTAGCGGGAGACACCGGGGAGCTGTTTTTT.

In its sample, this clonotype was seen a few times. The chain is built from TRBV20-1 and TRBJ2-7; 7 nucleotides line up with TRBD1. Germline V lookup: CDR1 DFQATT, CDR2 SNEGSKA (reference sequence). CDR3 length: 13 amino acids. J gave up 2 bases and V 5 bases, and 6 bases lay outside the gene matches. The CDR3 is CSALRQGAYEQYF. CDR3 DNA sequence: TGCAGTGCTCTTAGACAGGGTGCCTACGAGCAGTACTTC.

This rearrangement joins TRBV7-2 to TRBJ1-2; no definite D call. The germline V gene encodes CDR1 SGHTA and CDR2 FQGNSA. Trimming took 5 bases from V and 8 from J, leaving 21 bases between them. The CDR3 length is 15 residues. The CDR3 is CASSPSPPPTGGYTF. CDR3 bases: TGTGCCAGCAGCCCTAGTCCACCGCCGACCGGGGGCTACACCTTC.

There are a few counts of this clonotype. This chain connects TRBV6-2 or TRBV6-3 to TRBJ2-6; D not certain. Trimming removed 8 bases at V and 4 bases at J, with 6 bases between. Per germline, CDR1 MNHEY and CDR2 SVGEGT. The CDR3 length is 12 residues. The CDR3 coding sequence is TGTGCCAGCGGCGTGGGGGCCAACGTCCTGACTTTC. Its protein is CASGVGANVLTF.

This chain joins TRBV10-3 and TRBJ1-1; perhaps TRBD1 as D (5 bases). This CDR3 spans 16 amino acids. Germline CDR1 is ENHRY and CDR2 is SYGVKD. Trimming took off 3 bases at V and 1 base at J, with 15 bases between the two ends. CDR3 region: CAISDVIGRANTEAFF. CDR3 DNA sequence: TGTGCCATCAGTGATGTTATAGGCAGGGCGAACACTGAAGCTTTCTTT.